A selection of T cell receptor beta chains follows, all from one sample in a study of blood T cells in healthy people across ages. Via MiXCR, TCRdb re-called the 5' RACE reads, giving one row per CDR3 protein. Of roughly 1,100,000 distinct CDR3 sequences listed, under 30% are singletons. These data were also reused for a study on T cells of mothers and their children.

The sequenced sample was blood. The receptors stem from a girl aged 2-10 years in good health. Each CDR3 is given with its conserved first and last residue. Each record gives: J gene, D gene, V gene, clone size, CDR3 protein, CDR3 DNA. D genes are given only for firm matches. Where a row states a size, it is once, few, many or the class of an expanded clone; other rows omit it.

TRBJ1-5 - TRBV27 few CASRPTPGGNQPQHF TGTGCCAGCAGGCCAACTCCAGGCGGCAATCAGCCCCAGCATTTT
TRBJ2-1 - TRBV2 few CASSGPPIYNEQFF TGTGCCAGCAGTGGCCCCCCGATATACAATGAGCAGTTCTTC
TRBJ1-1 TRBD1 TRBV29-1 - CSVEKGAVGTEAFF TGCAGCGTTGAAAAGGGGGCAGTAGGGACTGAAGCTTTCTTT
TRBJ2-7 - TRBV13 - CASSLGDSGDYEQYF TGTGCCAGCAGCTTAGGGGACAGTGGGGACTACGAGCAGTACTTC
TRBJ2-7 TRBD2 TRBV5-1 few CASSLEGTSGIEQYF TGCGCCAGCAGCTTGGAGGGGACTAGCGGTATCGAGCAGTACTTC
TRBJ2-7 TRBD1 TRBV29-1 - CSIPGQGFYEQYF TGCAGCATCCCGGGACAGGGGTTCTACGAGCAGTACTTC
TRBJ2-1 - TRBV5-1 few CASSLAPQAYNEQFF TGCGCCAGCAGCTTGGCTCCCCAAGCCTACAATGAGCAGTTCTTC
TRBJ2-1 - TRBV4-1 - CASSQASSHSYNEQFF TGCGCCAGCAGCCAAGCGAGCTCTCACTCCTACAATGAGCAGTTCTTC
TRBJ1-2 - TRBV4-3 few CASSQVTSRGYGYTF TGCGCCAGCAGCCAAGTTACCTCTCGGGGCTATGGCTACACCTTC
TRBJ2-1 - TRBV3-1 - CASSQEGQDNEQFF TGTGCCAGCAGCCAAGAAGGACAAGACAATGAGCAGTTCTTC
TRBJ1-1 - TRBV12-3/TRBV12-4 few CASALGQNTEASF TGTGCCAGCGCCCTGGGCCAGAACACTGAAGCTTCCTTT
TRBJ2-5 - TRBV20-1 - CSAFVPGLLRETQYF TGCAGTGCCTTTGTCCCGGGACTCTTGCGGGAGACCCAGTACTTC
TRBJ2-3 - TRBV6-6 few CASSPLLNTQYF TGTGCCAGCAGTCCCTTACTGAATACGCAGTATTTT
TRBJ1-3 - TRBV20-1 few CSARKGGSSGNTIYF TGCAGTGCCCGAAAAGGTGGGAGCTCTGGAAACACCATATATTTT
TRBJ2-3 - TRBV7-3 - CASSPQPVRSTDTQYF TGTGCCAGCAGCCCCCAGCCGGTCCGGAGCACAGATACGCAGTATTTT
TRBJ2-1 TRBD2 TRBV6-1 few CASRIAGAVQFF TGTGCCAGCAGGATAGCGGGAGCGGTGCAGTTCTTC
TRBJ2-7 TRBD1 TRBV3-1 - CASSHNQGDREYF TGTGCCAGCAGCCATAATCAGGGGGACAGGGAGTACTTC
TRBJ2-5 - TRBV2 few CASSGRGGLETQYF TGTGCCAGCAGTGGGCGGGGAGGACTGGAGACCCAGTACTTC
TRBJ2-3 TRBD1 TRBV7-3 few CASSHPTGGGGTDTQYF TGTGCCAGCAGCCACCCGACAGGGGGCGGAGGAACAGATACGCAGTATTTT
TRBJ1-1 - TRBV12-3/TRBV12-4 - CASRGPGTEAFF TGTGCCAGCAGAGGGCCGGGCACTGAAGCTTTCTTT
TRBJ2-7 - TRBV6-2/TRBV6-3 once CASSYGPWGTTVYEQYF TGTGCCAGCAGTTATGGGCCCTGGGGGACAACGGTCTACGAGCAGTACTTC
TRBJ2-3 TRBD2 TRBV29-1 - CSVESVREATTDTQYF TGCAGCGTTGAATCGGTGCGGGAGGCGACCACAGATACGCAGTATTTT
TRBJ2-5 - TRBV21-1 few CASSIKPGRQETQYF TGTGCCAGCAGCATCAAACCGGGACGGCAAGAGACCCAGTACTTC
TRBJ2-5 - TRBV10-2 - CASSDAGGTQETQYF TGCGCCAGCAGTGACGCCGGGGGCACGCAAGAGACCCAGTACTTC
TRBJ2-3 - TRBV29-1 - CSVRVSSSDFGFDTQYF TGCAGCGTTAGGGTCTCTTCGTCCGATTTTGGATTCGATACGCAGTATTTT
TRBJ1-1 - TRBV12-3/TRBV12-4 - CASRETATAEAFF TGTGCCAGCAGGGAGACGGCAACTGCTGAAGCTTTCTTT
TRBJ1-1 - TRBV29-1 - CSFFGGLEAFF TGCAGCTTTTTTGGGGGGTTAGAAGCTTTCTTT
TRBJ2-3 TRBD2 TRBV20-1 - CSAGLAGVSTDTQYF TGCAGTGCTGGACTAGCGGGAGTTAGCACAGATACGCAGTATTTT
TRBJ2-7 TRBD2 TRBV10-3 - CAISESSGTYEQYF TGTGCCATCAGTGAGTCTAGCGGGACATACGAGCAGTACTTC
TRBJ2-1 TRBD2 TRBV5-6 - CASSQTGLAGGWYNEQFF TGTGCCAGCAGCCAGACGGGGCTAGCGGGGGGCTGGTACAATGAGCAGTTCTTC
TRBJ2-4 TRBD1 TRBV20-1 - CSAYVMTGSKNIQYF TGCAGTGCCTACGTAATGACAGGGTCAAAAAACATTCAGTACTTC
TRBJ2-2 - TRBV7-3 once CASSSTSRNTGELFF TGTGCCAGCAGCTCAACTAGCAGAAACACCGGGGAGCTGTTTTTT
TRBJ1-5 - TRBV7-2 few CASSLDLGNQPQHF TGTGCCAGCAGCTTAGATTTGGGAAATCAGCCCCAGCATTTT
TRBJ2-1 - TRBV7-2 medium-sized CASSLGDFSYNEQFF TGTGCCAGCAGCTTAGGTGACTTCTCCTACAATGAGCAGTTCTTC
TRBJ2-5 - TRBV5-1 few CASSPPGQFRETQYF TGCGCCAGCAGCCCCCCTGGACAGTTCAGGGAGACCCAGTACTTC
TRBJ2-3 - TRBV5-6 many CASSLLTSDTQYF TGTGCCAGCAGCCTATTGACTTCGGATACGCAGTATTTT
TRBJ1-3 - TRBV6-6 few CASRTGTTGNTIYF TGTGCCAGCAGAACAGGGACAACTGGAAACACCATATATTTT
TRBJ2-7 - TRBV11-2 few CASSFWVEGTYEQYF TGTGCCAGCAGCTTTTGGGTGGAGGGGACCTACGAGCAGTACTTC
TRBJ2-2 TRBD2 TRBV29-1 - CSVEDPPSGDYTGELFF TGCAGCGTTGAAGATCCACCCAGCGGGGATTACACCGGGGAGCTGTTTTTT
TRBJ2-1 - TRBV28 few CASSPPGRKNEQFF TGTGCCAGCAGTCCCCCGGGACGGAAAAATGAGCAGTTCTTC
TRBJ2-5 TRBD1 TRBV29-1 - CSVGPAGGQETQYF TGCAGCGTTGGCCCGGCAGGGGGTCAAGAGACCCAGTACTTC
TRBJ1-2 - TRBV13 few CASSSPGVDGYTF TGTGCCAGCAGCTCCCCAGGGGTCGATGGCTACACCTTC
TRBJ2-7 - TRBV27 - CASSWRGHEQYF TGTGCCAGCAGTTGGAGGGGGCACGAGCAGTACTTC
TRBJ2-5 TRBD2 TRBV7-2 once CASSPLGLAGGEETQYF TGTGCCAGCAGCCCTCTTGGACTAGCGGGAGGGGAAGAGACCCAGTACTTC
TRBJ1-5 - TRBV20-1 once CSARGRSNQPQHF TGCAGTGCTAGGGGACGGTCCAATCAGCCCCAGCATTTT